Below, 20 T cell receptor beta chains from the same sample are listed, as sequenced in a study of blood T cell repertoires in COVID-19. Sequencing used immunoSEQ multiplex PCR; TCRdb keeps in-frame clones, though not all of them. The table shows some 110,000 clones, with approximately 78% occurring only once. Material: peripheral blood. These receptor sequences come from a man between 65 and 85 years old with acute or convalescent COVID-19.

A single count supports this clone. The chain links TRBV15 to TRBJ1-2; possible D gene TRBD1, 5 bases. V shed 5 bases and J shed 6 bases, with 16 bases lying between them. Germline lookup yields CDR1 LNHNV and CDR2 YYDKDF (reference sequence). This CDR3 spans 14 amino acids. The CDR3 DNA follows: TGTGCCACCAGCGAACCAGCCAGGGTTGATGGCTACACCTTC. This gives the protein CATSEPARVDGYTF.

The DNA of the CDR3 is TGTGCCAGCACCCCCCACCTACAGGGCAATGAGCAGTTCTTC. Its protein product is CASTPHLQGNEQFF. The gene calls are TRBV7-2 and TRBJ2-1; maybe TRBD1 (6 bases). The CDR3 is made up of 14 amino acids. V was shortened by 7 bases and J by 6 bases, with 16 bases between the two germline ends. In germline, CDR1 is SGHTA, CDR2 FQGNSA.

CDR3 in amino acids: CASSVAAAGHLYEQYF. The CDR3 coding sequence is TGTGCCAGCAGCGTAGCTGCGGCAGGGCACCTCTACGAGCAGTACTTC. The genes are TRBV9 and TRBJ2-7; the D gene is possibly TRBD1 (5 bases). The germline gives CDR1 SGDLS, CDR2 YYNGEE. The CDR3 is 16 residues long. Trimming shortened V by 0 bases and J by 3 bases, and 16 bases separated the two germline ends.

This clone is a singleton in its sample. The genes are TRBV25-1 and TRBJ1-2; weak D call: TRBD1 (5 bases). The CDR3 sequence is 14 residues long. The germline V gene has CDR1 MGHDK and CDR2 SYGVNS. V lost 6 bases, J lost 8 bases, and 19 bases lay in between. CDR3 residues: CASRGGGSTEGYTF. In DNA, the CDR3 is TGTGCCAGCAGGGGGGGAGGGTCGACTGAAGGCTACACCTTC.

This clone was detected many times. V usage is TRBV2 and J usage is TRBJ2-7; 7 positions agree with TRBD1. Germline V lookup: CDR1 SNHLY, CDR2 FYNNEI. Unmatched junction bases numbered 8, after V lost 1 base and J lost 5 bases. The CDR3 spans 15 residues. CDR3 protein: CASSEGQGFFHEQYF. CDR3 DNA: TGTGCCAGCAGTGAAGGACAGGGTTTTTTCCACGAGCAGTACTTC.

V gene TRBV12-3 or TRBV12-4 combines with J gene TRBJ1-5; D uncertain. Trimming took off 5 bases at V and 7 bases at J, with 9 bases between the two ends. The CDR3 is 12 residues long. CDR3 amino acids: CASSEERQPQHF. The CDR3 coding sequence is TGTGCCAGCAGTGAGGAGCGCCAGCCCCAGCATTTT.

This clone appeared a few times. V gene TRBV2 combines with J gene TRBJ2-3; D might be TRBD2 (6 bases). With 4 bases removed from V and 2 bases from J, the gap between germline ends came to 22 bases. Looked up from germline, CDR1 is SNHLY and CDR2 is FYNNEI. This CDR3 contains 18 residues. The CDR3 here is CASSGERLGEAPTDTQYF. CDR3 nucleotides: TGTGCCAGCAGTGGGGAGCGGTTGGGGGAGGCCCCCACAGATACGCAGTATTTT.

Here the CDR3 reads CASTPRVSYEQYF. CDR3 DNA sequence: TGTGCCAGCACCCCCAGGGTCTCCTACGAGCAGTACTTC. The J gene is TRBJ2-7, the V gene TRBV7-2, with a possible D match to TRBD1 (5 bases). Trimming took off 7 bases at V and 0 bases at J, with 10 bases between the two ends. This CDR3 has 13 amino acids. Per germline, CDR1 SGHTA and CDR2 FQGNSA.

In its sample, this clone was seen a few times. The chain employs TRBV3-1 (or the pseudogene TRBV3-2) and TRBJ2-1; no reliable D call. Germline lookup yields CDR1 LGHDT and CDR2 YNNKEL (reference sequence). This CDR3 is built from 14 residues. The V end was cut by 1 base, the J end by 5 bases, with 9 bases between. This CDR3 is CASSQGGTNNEQFF. CDR3 DNA: TGTGCCAGCAGCCAAGGCGGAACTAACAATGAGCAGTTCTTC.

This chain connects TRBV30 to TRBJ1-5; D is perhaps TRBD1 (6 bases). There are 14 residues in the CDR3. Trimming left V 7 bases short and J 4 bases short, with 17 bases between. The V gene's germline CDR1 is GTSNPN and CDR2 SVGIG (reference sequence). The CDR3 loop reads CASSTGLANQPQHF. As DNA, the CDR3 is TGTGCCTCATCGACAGGATTAGCAAATCAGCCCCAGCATTTT.

The rearrangement uses TRBV29-1 and TRBJ2-7; D unresolved. Deletions cut 6 bases from V and 2 bases from J, with 14 bases between. The CDR3 runs to 13 residues. Per the germline V gene, CDR1 is SQVTM and CDR2 is ANQGSEA. CDR3 DNA sequence: TGCAGCGTCCGGCGGTTCTCTCCCTACGAGCAGTACTTC. It translates to CSVRRFSPYEQYF.

The chain carries TRBV5-8 and TRBJ1-5; a possible D gene is TRBD1 (6 bases). The CDR3 contains 17 residues. Germline V gene lookup returns CDR1 SGHTS and CDR2 YDEGEE. V was clipped by 5 bases and J by 4 bases, with 22 bases between them. CDR3: CASRSNTGMGRNQPQHF. The DNA for the CDR3 is TGTGCCAGCAGGTCAAATACAGGGATGGGGAGAAATCAGCCCCAGCATTTT.

The rearrangement links TRBV11-2 to TRBJ2-5, with D maybe TRBD2 (6 bases). The CDR3 is 13 amino acids. The germline CDR1 and CDR2 sequences are SGHAT and FQNNGV. V lost 5 bases, J lost 10 bases, and 17 bases lay in between. The CDR3 loop reads CASSRDFLGNQYF. CDR3 nucleotides: TGTGCCAGCAGCAGGGACTTCTTGGGGAACCAGTACTTC.

The CDR3: CASSDREGYGYTF. The DNA for the CDR3 is TGTGCCAGCAGTGACCGGGAGGGCTATGGCTACACCTTC. The rearrangement joins TRBV27 to TRBJ1-2; D is ambiguous. Trimming shortened V by 5 bases and J by 4 bases, and 11 bases separated the two germline ends. Per germline, CDR1 MNHEY and CDR2 SMNVEV (reference sequence). The CDR3 length is 13 residues.

With respect to this clone: The junction and the germline gene differ at one end; a read error may be behind it. The chain employs TRBV11-2 and TRBJ2-3; D gene unclear. Germline CDR1 is SGHAT and CDR2 is FQNNGV. The CDR3 totals 12 residues. The CDR3 spells CASTLAGDTQYF. The DNA for the CDR3 is TGTGCCAGCACCTTAGCCGGGGATACGCAGTATTTT. The whole variable domain, remainder taken from reference TRBV11-2 and TRBJ2-3, is EAGVAQSPRYKIIEKRQSVAFWCNPISGHATLYWYQQILGQGPKLLIQFQNNGVVDDSQLPKDRFSAERLKGVDSTLKIQPAKLEDSAVYLCASTLAGDTQYFGPGTRLTVL.

The chain joins TRBV10-3 to TRBJ2-3; 10 bases align to TRBD2. Germline V gives CDR1 ENHRY, CDR2 SYGVKD. The V and J ends lost 6 bases and 1 base, in that order; junction bases with no gene match: 4. This CDR3 is built from 15 residues. For the CDR3, the DNA is TGTGCCATCAGGGCTAGCGGGAGTCGCACAGATACGCAGTATTTT. Protein sequence: CAIRASGSRTDTQYF.

The chain recombines TRBV14 with TRBJ1-2; D perhaps matches TRBD1 (6 bases). Germline V gene lookup returns CDR1 SGHDN and CDR2 FVKESK. Trimming left V 1 base short and J 6 bases short, with 12 bases between. The CDR3 is 14 amino acids. CDR3 bases: TGTGCCAGCAGCCAAGCTTCAGGGGTGGATGGCTACACCTTC. It specifies CASSQASGVDGYTF.

The gene calls are TRBV5-1 and TRBJ1-2, with 9 bases fitting TRBD1. The ends lost 6 bases at V and 0 bases at J; junction bases unmatched: 6. The germline V gene has CDR1 SGHRS and CDR2 YFSETQ. The CDR3 loop spans 15 amino acids. CDR3 nucleotide sequence: TGCGCCAGCAAACAGGGGGCCCAACCTAACTATGGCTACACCTTC. It is translated as CASKQGAQPNYGYTF.

The V and J genes are TRBV13 and TRBJ2-3, with 8 bases fitting TRBD2. Germline V gives CDR1 PRHDT, CDR2 FYEKMQ (reference sequence). The CDR3 contains 15 residues. Trimming removed 1 base from V and 5 bases from J; junction bases left unmatched: 5. The CDR3 here is CASSLVGTRGDTQYF. The CDR3 DNA reads as TGTGCCAGCAGCTTAGTTGGGACTAGGGGAGATACGCAGTATTTT.

V and J are TRBV1 and TRBJ2-2; the D call of TRBD2 is as the table states it, not checked on the DNA. TRBV1 is flagged as a pseudogene. This CDR3 region has 16 residues. The DNA of the CDR3 is TGCACCAGCAGCCAAGATTCACCTAGCGCTGTCGGGGAGCTGTTTTTT. Translated: CTSSQDSPSAVGELFF.